This TCR beta chain is from a study of cytomegalovirus exposure and HLA in healthy donors. V lost 1 base and J lost 3; bases outside the gene matches: 1. Germline V lookup: CDR1 MDHEN, CDR2 SYDVKM. This CDR3 contains 15 residues. This clone is a singleton in its sample. The PCR ran on 60 Vbeta and 13 Jbeta primers. The method was immunoSEQ multiplex PCR; TCRdb's version includes in-frame clones alone and lacks a portion of them. The table shows roughly 73,000 clones, with roughly 74% occurring only once. The sample consisted of PBMCs. This sequence was found in a man aged 35 to 55 in good health and CMV-seronegative. The chain uses TRBV28 and TRBJ2-5, with 11 nucleotides matching TRBD1. Written as DNA, the CDR3 is TGTGCCAGCAGTTTATCGGGACAGGGGGAAGAGACCCAGTACTTC. As protein: CASSLSGQGEETQYF. The variable domain in full, with the rest retrieved from reference TRBV28 and TRBJ2-5, is DVKVTQSSRYLVKRTGEKVFLECVQDMDHENMFWYRQDPGLGLRLIYFSYDVKMKEKGDIPEGYSVSREKKERFSLILESASTNQTSMYLCASSLSGQGEETQYFGPGTRLLVL.